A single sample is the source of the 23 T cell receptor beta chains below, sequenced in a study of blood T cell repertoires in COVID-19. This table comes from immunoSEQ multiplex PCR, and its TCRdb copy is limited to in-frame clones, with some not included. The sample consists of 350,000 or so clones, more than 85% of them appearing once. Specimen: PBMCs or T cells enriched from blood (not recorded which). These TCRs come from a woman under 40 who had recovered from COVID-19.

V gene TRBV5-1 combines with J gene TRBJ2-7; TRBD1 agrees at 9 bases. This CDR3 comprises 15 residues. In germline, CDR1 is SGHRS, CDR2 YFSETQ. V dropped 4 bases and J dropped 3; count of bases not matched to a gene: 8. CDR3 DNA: TGCGCCAGCAGCCGCGGCCCGGACAGGGGCTACGAGCAGTACTTC. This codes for CASSRGPDRGYEQYF.

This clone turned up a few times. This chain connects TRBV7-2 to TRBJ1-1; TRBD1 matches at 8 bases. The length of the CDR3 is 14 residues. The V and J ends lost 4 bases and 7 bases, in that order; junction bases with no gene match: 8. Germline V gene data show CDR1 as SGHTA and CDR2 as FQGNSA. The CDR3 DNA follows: TGTGCCAGCAGCTACCAGACAGGGGAGGTTGAAGCTTTCTTT. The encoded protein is CASSYQTGEVEAFF.

The CDR3 spells CASSIRGGTLGPQHF. The CDR3 DNA reads TGTGCCAGTAGTATCAGAGGTGGGACTCTAGGGCCCCAGCATTTT. This sequence joins TRBV19 and TRBJ1-5; TRBD1 is a possible D gene (5 bases). Trimming cost V 3 bases and J 9 bases, with 18 bases left between them. CDR3 length: 15 residues. Germline-derived CDR1 and CDR2 are LNHDA and SQIVND (reference sequence). Filled out from reference TRBV19 and TRBJ1-5, the complete variable domain reads DGGITQSPKYLFRKEGQNVTLSCEQNLNHDAMYWYRQDPGQGLRLIYYSQIVNDFQKGDIAEGYSVSREKKESFPLTVTSAQKNPTAFYLCASSIRGGTLGPQHFGDGTRLSIL.

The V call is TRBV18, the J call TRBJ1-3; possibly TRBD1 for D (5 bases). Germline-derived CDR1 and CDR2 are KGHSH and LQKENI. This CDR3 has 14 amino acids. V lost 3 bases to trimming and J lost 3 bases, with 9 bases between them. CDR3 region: CASSPRDGGNTIYF. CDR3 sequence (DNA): TGTGCCAGCTCACCGCGGGACGGTGGAAACACCATATATTTT.

The CDR3: CASSTRLVGLALDEQFF. The CDR3 coding sequence is TGTGCCAGCAGCACTCGCCTAGTAGGACTAGCCCTCGATGAGCAGTTCTTC. This chain connects TRBV21-1 to TRBJ2-1; the table's TRBD2 call for D was not verified on the DNA. TRBV21-1 is tagged as a pseudogene. This CDR3 is 17 amino acids long.

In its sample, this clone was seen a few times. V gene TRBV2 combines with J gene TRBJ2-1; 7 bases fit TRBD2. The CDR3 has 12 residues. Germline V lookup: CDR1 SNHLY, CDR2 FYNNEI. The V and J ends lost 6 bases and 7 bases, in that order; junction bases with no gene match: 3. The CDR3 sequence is CASRASGNEQFF. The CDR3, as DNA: TGTGCCAGCAGGGCTAGCGGTAATGAGCAGTTCTTC.

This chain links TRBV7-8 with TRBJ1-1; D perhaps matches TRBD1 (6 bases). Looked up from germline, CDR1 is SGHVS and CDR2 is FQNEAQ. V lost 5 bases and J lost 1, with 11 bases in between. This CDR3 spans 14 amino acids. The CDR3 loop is CASSLSTGNTEAFF. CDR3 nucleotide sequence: TGTGCCAGCAGCCTATCGACAGGGAACACTGAAGCTTTCTTT.

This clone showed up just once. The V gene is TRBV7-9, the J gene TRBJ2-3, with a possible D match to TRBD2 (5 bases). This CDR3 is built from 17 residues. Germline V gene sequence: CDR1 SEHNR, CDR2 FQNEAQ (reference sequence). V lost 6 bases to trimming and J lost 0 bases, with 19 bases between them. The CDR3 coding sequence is TGTGCCAGCAGACCAGAGATGGACTTATCTAGCACAGATACGCAGTATTTT. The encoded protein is CASRPEMDLSSTDTQYF.

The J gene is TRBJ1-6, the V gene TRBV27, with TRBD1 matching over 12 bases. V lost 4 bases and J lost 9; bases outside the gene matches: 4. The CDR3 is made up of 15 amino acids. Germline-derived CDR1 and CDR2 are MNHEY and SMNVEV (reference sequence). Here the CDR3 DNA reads TGTGCCAGCAGTTCCGGGACAGGGGGCGCTTCACCCCTCCACTTT. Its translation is CASSSGTGGASPLHF.

In nucleotides, the CDR3 is TGTGCCTCTCTCGACTTAAATAATGAAAAACTGTTTTTT. Amino acid sequence: CASLDLNNEKLFF. The V gene is TRBV28, the J gene TRBJ1-4, with D unresolved. This CDR3 region has 13 residues. V lost 11 bases and J 4 bases, leaving 14 bases between the germline ends. From germline, CDR1 is MDHEN and CDR2 SYDVKM.

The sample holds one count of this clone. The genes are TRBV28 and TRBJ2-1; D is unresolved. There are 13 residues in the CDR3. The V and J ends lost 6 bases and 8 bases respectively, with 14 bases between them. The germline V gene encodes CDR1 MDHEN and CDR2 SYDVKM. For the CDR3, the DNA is TGTGCCAGCAGACGCAGTGAGGCCGATGAGCAGTTCTTC. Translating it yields CASRRSEADEQFF.

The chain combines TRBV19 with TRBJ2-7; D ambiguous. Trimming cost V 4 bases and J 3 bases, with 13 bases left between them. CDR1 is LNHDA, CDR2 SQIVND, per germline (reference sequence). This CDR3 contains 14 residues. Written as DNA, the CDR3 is TGTGCCAGTAGTACCTCAGATCTTGTCTACGAGCAGTACTTC. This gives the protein CASSTSDLVYEQYF.

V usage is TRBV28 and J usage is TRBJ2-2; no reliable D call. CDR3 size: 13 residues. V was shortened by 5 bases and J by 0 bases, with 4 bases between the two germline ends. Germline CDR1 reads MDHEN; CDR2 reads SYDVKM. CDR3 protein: CASSPSNTGELFF. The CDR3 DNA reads TGTGCCAGCAGTCCCTCGAACACCGGGGAGCTGTTTTTT. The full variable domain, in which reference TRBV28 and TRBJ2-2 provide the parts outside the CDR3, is DVKVTQSSRYLVKRTGEKVFLECVQDMDHENMFWYRQDPGLGLRLIYFSYDVKMKEKGDIPEGYSVSREKKERFSLILESASTNQTSMYLCASSPSNTGELFFGEGSRLTVL.

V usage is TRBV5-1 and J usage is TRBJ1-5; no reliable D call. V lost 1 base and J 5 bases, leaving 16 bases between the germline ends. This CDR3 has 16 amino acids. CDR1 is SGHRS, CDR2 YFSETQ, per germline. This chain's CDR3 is CASSLKARDTDQPQHF. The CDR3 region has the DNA TGCGCCAGCAGCTTGAAGGCCCGAGACACCGATCAGCCCCAGCATTTT.

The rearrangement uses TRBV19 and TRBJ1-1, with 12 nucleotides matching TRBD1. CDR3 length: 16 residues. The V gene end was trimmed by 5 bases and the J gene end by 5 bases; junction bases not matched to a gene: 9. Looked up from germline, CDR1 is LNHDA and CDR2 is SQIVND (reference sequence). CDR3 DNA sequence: TGTGCCAGTAGTGACCGGGACAGGGGGCGCGAAACTGAAGCTTTCTTT. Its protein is CASSDRDRGRETEAFF. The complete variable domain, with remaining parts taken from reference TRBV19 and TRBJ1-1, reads DGGITQSPKYLFRKEGQNVTLSCEQNLNHDAMYWYRQDPGQGLRLIYYSQIVNDFQKGDIAEGYSVSREKKESFPLTVTSAQKNPTAFYLCASSDRDRGRETEAFFGQGTRLTVV.

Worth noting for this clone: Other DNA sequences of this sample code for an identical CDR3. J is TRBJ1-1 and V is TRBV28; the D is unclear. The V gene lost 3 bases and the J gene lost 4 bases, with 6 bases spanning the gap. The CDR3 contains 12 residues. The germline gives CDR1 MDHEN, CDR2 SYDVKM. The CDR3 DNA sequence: TGTGCCAGCAGTTTGGCTGGCACTGAAGCTTTCTTT. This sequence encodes CASSLAGTEAFF.

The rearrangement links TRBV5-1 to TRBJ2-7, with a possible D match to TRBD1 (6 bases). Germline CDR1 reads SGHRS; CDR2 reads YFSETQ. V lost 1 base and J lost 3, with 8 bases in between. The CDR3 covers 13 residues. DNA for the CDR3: TGCGCCAGCAGCTTGTTACAGGGCTACGAGCAGTACTTC. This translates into CASSLLQGYEQYF. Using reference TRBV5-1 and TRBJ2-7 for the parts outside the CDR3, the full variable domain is KAGVTQTPRYLIKTRGQQVTLSCSPISGHRSVSWYQQTPGQGLQFLFEYFSETQRNKGNFPGRFSGRQFSNSRSEMNVSTLELGDSALYLCASSLLQGYEQYFGPGTRLTVT.

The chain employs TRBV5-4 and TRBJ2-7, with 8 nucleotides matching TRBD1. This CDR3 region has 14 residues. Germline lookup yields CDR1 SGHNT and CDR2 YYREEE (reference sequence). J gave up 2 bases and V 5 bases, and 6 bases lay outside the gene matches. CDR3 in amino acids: CASSPGTGAYEQYF. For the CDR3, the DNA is TGTGCCAGCAGTCCCGGGACAGGCGCCTACGAGCAGTACTTC.

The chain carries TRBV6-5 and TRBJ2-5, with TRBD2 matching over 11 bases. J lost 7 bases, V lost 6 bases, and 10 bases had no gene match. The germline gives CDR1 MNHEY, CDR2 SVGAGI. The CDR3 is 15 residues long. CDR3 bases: TGTGCCAGCAGAACTAGCGGGGGCCGGGTTGGGACCCAGTACTTC. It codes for CASRTSGGRVGTQYF.

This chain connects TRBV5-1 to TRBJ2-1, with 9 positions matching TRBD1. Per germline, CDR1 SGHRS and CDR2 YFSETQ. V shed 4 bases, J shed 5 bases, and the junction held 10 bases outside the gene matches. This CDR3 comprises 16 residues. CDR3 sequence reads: CASSTNRGPTNNEQFF. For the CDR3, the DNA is TGCGCCAGCAGCACCAACAGGGGGCCAACTAACAATGAGCAGTTCTTC.

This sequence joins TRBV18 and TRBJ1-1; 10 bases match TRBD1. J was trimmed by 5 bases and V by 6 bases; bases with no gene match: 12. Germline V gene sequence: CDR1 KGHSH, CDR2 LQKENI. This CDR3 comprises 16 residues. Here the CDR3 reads CASSLYPTGGATEAFF. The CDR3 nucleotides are TGTGCCAGCTCCCTATACCCGACAGGGGGCGCGACTGAAGCTTTCTTT.

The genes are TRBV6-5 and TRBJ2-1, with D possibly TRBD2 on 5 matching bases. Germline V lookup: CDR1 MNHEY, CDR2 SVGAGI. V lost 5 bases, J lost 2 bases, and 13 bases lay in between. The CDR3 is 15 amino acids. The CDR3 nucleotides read TGTGCCAGCAGTCCCGGGCTAGCCACCTACAATGAGCAGTTCTTC. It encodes CASSPGLATYNEQFF.

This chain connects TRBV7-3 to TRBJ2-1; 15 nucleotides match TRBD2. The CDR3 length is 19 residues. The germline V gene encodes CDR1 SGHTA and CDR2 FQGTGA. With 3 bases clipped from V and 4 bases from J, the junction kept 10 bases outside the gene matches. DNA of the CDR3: TGTGCCAGCAGCTTGACTAAGGGACTAGCGGGGGGCCGTTACAATGAGCAGTTCTTC. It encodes CASSLTKGLAGGRYNEQFF. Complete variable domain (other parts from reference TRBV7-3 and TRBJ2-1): GAGVSQTPSNKVTEKGKYVELRCDPISGHTALYWYRQSLGQGPEFLIYFQGTGAADDSGLPNDRFFAVRPEGSVSTLKIQRTERGDSAVYLCASSLTKGLAGGRYNEQFFGPGTRLTVL.